This TCR beta chain was observed in a study of OX40 agonist ivuxolimab in advanced cancers. Turning to the study itself: Treatment of patients was with ivuxolimab, an agonistic anti-OX40 (CD134) antibody.

Clones were read by immunoSEQ multiplex PCR, and TCRdb kept only the in-frame ones, dropping some. The data contain roughly 80,000 clones, 65% to 90% of them seen just once; the ten biggest clones take up 0.55% to 0.7%. Worth noting for this clone: Its specificity is unknown.

General study findings and limits: On average, CD8+ T cells had more expanded clones than CD4+. Among the lowest peripheral clonal expansion occurred in 0.1-3.0 mg/kg partial responders. The authors did not determine the antigen specificity of the expanded peripheral T cells.

Germline V gene data show CDR1 as LNHNV and CDR2 as YYDKDF (reference sequence). The germline V and J ends were trimmed by 0 bases and 4 bases, with 20 bases remaining between them. The CDR3 sequence is 18 residues long. The TCR was taken from an adult with an advanced solid tumor such as melanoma, head and neck, liver or kidney cancer. Source: CD4+ or CD8+ T cells sorted from blood, taken in a trial of the OX40 agonist ivuxolimab. The V and J genes are TRBV15 and TRBJ2-3; D is perhaps TRBD1 or TRBD2 (6 bases each). The CDR3 region has the DNA TGTGCCACCAGCAGAGATCTCTCGGCTAACGGGGGCCCAGATACGCAGTATTTT. Protein product: CATSRDLSANGGPDTQYF.